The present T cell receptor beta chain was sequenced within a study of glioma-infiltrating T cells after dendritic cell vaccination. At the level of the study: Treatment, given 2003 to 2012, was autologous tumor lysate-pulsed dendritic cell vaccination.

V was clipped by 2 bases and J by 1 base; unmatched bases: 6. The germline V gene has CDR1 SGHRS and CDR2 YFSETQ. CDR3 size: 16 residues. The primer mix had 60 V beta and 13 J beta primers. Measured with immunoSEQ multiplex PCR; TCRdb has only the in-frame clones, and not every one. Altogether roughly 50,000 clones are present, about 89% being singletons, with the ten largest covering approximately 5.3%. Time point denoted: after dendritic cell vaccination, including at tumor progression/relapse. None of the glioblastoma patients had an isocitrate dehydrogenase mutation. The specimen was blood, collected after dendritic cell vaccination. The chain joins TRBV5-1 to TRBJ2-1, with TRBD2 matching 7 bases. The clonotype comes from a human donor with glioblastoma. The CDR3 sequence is CASSFWGGESYNEQFF. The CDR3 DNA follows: TGCGCCAGCAGCTTCTGGGGGGGAGAGTCCTACAATGAGCAGTTCTTC.